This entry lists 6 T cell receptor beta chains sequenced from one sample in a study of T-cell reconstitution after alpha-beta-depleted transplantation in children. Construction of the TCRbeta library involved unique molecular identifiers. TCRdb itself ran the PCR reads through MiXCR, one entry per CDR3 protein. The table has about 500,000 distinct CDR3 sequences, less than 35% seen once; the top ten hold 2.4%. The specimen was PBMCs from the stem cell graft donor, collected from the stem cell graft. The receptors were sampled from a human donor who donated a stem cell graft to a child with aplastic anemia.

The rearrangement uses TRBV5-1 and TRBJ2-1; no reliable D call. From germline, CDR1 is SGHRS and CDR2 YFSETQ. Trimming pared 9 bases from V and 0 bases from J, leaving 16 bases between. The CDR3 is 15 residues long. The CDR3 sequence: CATRPKSSSYNEQFF. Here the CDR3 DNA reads TGCGCCACCAGACCTAAATCGAGCTCCTACAATGAGCAGTTCTTC.

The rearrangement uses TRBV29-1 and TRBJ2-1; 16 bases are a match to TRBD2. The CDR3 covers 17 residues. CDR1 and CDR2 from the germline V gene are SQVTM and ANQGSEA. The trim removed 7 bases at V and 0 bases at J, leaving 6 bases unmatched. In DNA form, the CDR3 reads TGCAGCGGTTCGGGACTAGCGGGAGGGAGCTCCTACAATGAGCAGTTCTTC. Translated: CSGSGLAGGSSYNEQFF.

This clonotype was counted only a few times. The CDR3 reads CSVVQGAGELFF. DNA for the CDR3: TGCAGCGTCGTACAGGGGGCGGGGGAGCTGTTTTTT. The chain combines TRBV29-1 with TRBJ2-2, with 9 positions matching TRBD1. This CDR3 comprises 12 residues. Germline loops: CDR1 SQVTM, CDR2 ANQGSEA. The V gene end was trimmed by 6 bases and the J gene end by 8 bases; junction bases not matched to a gene: 4.

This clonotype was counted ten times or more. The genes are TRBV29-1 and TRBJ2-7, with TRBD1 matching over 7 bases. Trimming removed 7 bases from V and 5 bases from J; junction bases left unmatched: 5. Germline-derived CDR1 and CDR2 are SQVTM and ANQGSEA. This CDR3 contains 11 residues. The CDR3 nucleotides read TGCAGCGCACAAACAGGGGACGAGCAGTACTTC. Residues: CSAQTGDEQYF.

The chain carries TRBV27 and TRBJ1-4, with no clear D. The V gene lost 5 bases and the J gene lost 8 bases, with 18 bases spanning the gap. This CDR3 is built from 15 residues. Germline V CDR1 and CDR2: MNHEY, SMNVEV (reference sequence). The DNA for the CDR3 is TGTGCCAGCAGTGCCACGGAAAGGGTGAAAGAAAAACTGTTTTTT. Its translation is CASSATERVKEKLFF.

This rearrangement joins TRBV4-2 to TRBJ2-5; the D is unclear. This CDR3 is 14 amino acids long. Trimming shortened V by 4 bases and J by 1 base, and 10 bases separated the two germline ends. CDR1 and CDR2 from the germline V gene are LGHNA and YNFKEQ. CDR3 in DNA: TGTGCCAGCAGCCCGGGCGACGGCCAAGAGACCCAGTACTTC. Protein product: CASSPGDGQETQYF.